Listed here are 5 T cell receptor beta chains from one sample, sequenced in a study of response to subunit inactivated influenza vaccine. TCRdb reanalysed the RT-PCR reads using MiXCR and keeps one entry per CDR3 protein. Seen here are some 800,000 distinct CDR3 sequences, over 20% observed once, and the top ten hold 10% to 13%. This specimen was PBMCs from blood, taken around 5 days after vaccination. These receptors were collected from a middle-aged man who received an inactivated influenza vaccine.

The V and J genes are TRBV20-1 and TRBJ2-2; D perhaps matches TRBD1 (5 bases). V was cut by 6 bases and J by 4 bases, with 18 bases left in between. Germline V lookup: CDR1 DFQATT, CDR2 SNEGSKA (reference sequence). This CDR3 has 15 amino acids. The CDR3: CSALGGRASTGELFF. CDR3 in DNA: TGCAGTGCCCTTGGTGGCAGGGCGTCCACCGGGGAGCTGTTTTTT.

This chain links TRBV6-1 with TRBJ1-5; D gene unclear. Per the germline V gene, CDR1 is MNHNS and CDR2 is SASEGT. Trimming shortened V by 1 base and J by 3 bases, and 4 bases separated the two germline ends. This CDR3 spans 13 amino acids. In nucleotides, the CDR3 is TGTGCCAGCAGTGAAGACCCCAATCAGCCCCAGCATTTT. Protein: CASSEDPNQPQHF.

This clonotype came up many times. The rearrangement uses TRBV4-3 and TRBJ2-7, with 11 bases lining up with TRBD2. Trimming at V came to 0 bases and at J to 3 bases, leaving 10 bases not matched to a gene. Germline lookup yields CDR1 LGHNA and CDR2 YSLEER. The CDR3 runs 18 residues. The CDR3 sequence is CASSQDGPSGRFGYEQYF. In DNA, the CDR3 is TGCGCCAGCAGCCAAGATGGCCCTAGCGGGAGGTTTGGCTACGAGCAGTACTTC.

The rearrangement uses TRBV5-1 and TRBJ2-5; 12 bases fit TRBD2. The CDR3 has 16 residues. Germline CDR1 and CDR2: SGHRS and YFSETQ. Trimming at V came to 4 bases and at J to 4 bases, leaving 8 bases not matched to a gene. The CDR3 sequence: CASSIPGLAGSETQYF. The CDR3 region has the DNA TGCGCCAGCAGCATCCCCGGACTAGCGGGATCAGAGACCCAGTACTTC.

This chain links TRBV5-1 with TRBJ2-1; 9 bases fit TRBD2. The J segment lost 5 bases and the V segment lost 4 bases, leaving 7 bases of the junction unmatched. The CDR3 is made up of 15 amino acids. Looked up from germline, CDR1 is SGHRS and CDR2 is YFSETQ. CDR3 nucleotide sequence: TGCGCCAGCAGCAGACGACTAGCGGAGGACAATGAGCAGTTCTTC. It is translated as CASSRRLAEDNEQFF.